This is a list of T cell receptor beta chains from one sample in a study of cytomegalovirus exposure and HLA in healthy donors. Sequencing used immunoSEQ multiplex PCR; TCRdb keeps in-frame clones, though not all of them. The repertoire holds fewer than 200,000 clones, approximately 80% seen once, with about 0.77% in the top ten. Sequencing used PBMCs. The receptors derive from a woman aged 18-29 years in good health and CMV-seronegative. Each CDR3 is given with its conserved first and last residue. Fields, in order: J gene, V gene, D gene, clone size, CDR3 protein, CDR3 DNA. A D gene is named only where the DNA matches it firmly. Not every row has a clone size; where given, it reads once, few, many or a size class.

>TRBJ2-1|TRBV19|TRBD2|once
CASSIIAGHNEQFF
TGTGCCAGTAGTATTATAGCGGGACACAATGAGCAGTTCTTC
>TRBJ2-1|TRBV2|TRBD2|few
CARTREGLSNEQFF
TGTGCCAGAACGCGGGAGGGCCTTTCGAATGAGCAGTTCTTC
>TRBJ2-1|TRBV28|TRBD2|NA
CASSLFAGGTNEQFF
TGTGCCAGCAGTTTATTTGCGGGAGGAACCAATGAGCAGTTCTTC
>TRBJ2-3|TRBV9|TRBD2|few
CASRGREIDTQYF
TGTGCCAGCAGGGGGCGGGAGATAGACACGCAGTATTTT
>TRBJ1-2|TRBV28|NA|NA
CASSAVRMGGYTF
TGTGCCAGCAGTGCCGTTCGGATGGGCGGCTACACCTTC
>TRBJ1-2|TRBV28|TRBD1|NA
CASGLGQGGGYTF
TGTGCCAGCGGTCTGGGACAGGGTGGCGGCTACACCTTC
>TRBJ2-1|TRBV5-1|NA|NA
CASSPTQTADSYNEQFF
TGCGCCAGCAGCCCTACACAAACTGCGGACTCCTACAATGAGCAGTTCTTC
>TRBJ2-7|TRBV19|NA|NA
CASSIVTETYEQYF
TGTGCCAGTAGTATAGTGACGGAGACCTACGAGCAGTACTTC
>TRBJ2-7|TRBV6-1|NA|NA
CASSEFRGIGTSYYEQYF
TGTGCCAGCAGTGAATTTAGGGGGATTGGGACATCCTACTACGAGCAGTACTTC
>TRBJ2-1|TRBV28|NA|NA
CASRGTPREQFF
TGTGCCAGCAGAGGGACTCCGCGTGAGCAGTTCTTC
>TRBJ2-2|TRBV9|NA|NA
CASSEQPVSGELFF
TGTGCCAGCAGCGAACAGCCGGTTTCCGGGGAGCTGTTTTTT